This T cell receptor beta chain was sequenced in a study of CD8+ T cells in alopecia areata. The germline V gene encodes CDR1 DFQATT and CDR2 SNEGSKA (reference sequence). The V and J ends lost 5 bases and 7 bases respectively, with 9 bases between them. The CDR3 runs 11 residues. It was cDNA, reverse transcribed from extracted RNA, that served as the sequencing template. The protocol was immunoSEQ multiplex PCR, while the TCRdb copy is restricted to in-frame clones and leaves out a portion. The sample consists of around 300,000 clones, approximately 60% of them appearing once. Treatment noted: oral pan-JAK inhibitor, 5-10 mg twice daily.

The sequencing used CD4+ T cells sorted from blood, collected at approximately week 51, from a patient treated with tofacitinib. The TCR comes from a human donor with alopecia areata. J is TRBJ2-1 and V is TRBV20-1; D tentatively fits TRBD1 or TRBD2 (5 bases each). The CDR3 region has the DNA TGCAGTGCTGCCTGGGGGAATGAGCAGTTCTTC. Residues: CSAAWGNEQFF.